This T cell receptor beta chain was identified in a study of blood T cells in healthy people across ages. Using a J-beta primer mix together with a sample-barcoded 5' primer, a second PCR was run for roughly 6 to 12 cycles. TCRdb recomputed calls from the 5' RACE reads with MiXCR, one row per CDR3 protein. The top ten hold about 3.8% of the sample, which has 1.5 million or so distinct CDR3 sequences, roughly 43% seen once. The CDR3 spans 12 residues. The germline CDR1 and CDR2 sequences are SGHTA and FQGTGA. Trimming left V 5 bases short and J 9 bases short, with 12 bases between. The sample comprised blood. This clonotype was sampled from a woman in her late teens or twenties in good health. V is TRBV7-3 and J is TRBJ2-3, with D possibly being TRBD2 (6 bases). As DNA, the CDR3 is TGTGCCAGCAGCGAACCGGGAGTGACGCAGTATTTT. Protein product: CASSEPGVTQYF. The whole variable domain, filled in from reference TRBV7-3 and TRBJ2-3, reads GAGVSQTPSNKVTEKGKYVELRCDPISGHTALYWYRQSLGQGPEFLIYFQGTGAADDSGLPNDRFFAVRPEGSVSTLKIQRTERGDSAVYLCASSEPGVTQYFGPGTRLTVL.